This TCR beta chain was identified in a study of cytomegalovirus exposure and HLA in healthy donors. Study overall: Per a later analysis, the roughly 690 first-cohort and 100 to 150 validation repertoires shared one platform. The study's findings and limits: In vitro, a few CMV-associated chains proved specific for CMV antigens. Listed as cytomegalovirus-associated were 150 to 200 TCR beta chains.

The ends lost 8 bases at V and 5 bases at J; junction bases unmatched: 2. The CDR3 length is 11 residues. From germline, CDR1 is MNHNS and CDR2 SASEGT. The study drew the donors from its roughly 130-subject validation cohort, separate from the roughly 710-subject first cohort. The data were produced by immunoSEQ multiplex PCR, yet TCRdb's version contains in-frame clones alone and is incomplete. The sample holds around 190,000 clones, roughly 81% seen once. With regard to this clone: Antigen: not known.

The TCR originated in a woman aged 25 to 39 in good health and CMV-seronegative. V usage is TRBV6-1 and J usage is TRBJ2-7; 8 positions agree with TRBD1. Specimen: PBMCs. CDR3: CASGQGNEQYF. Written as DNA, the CDR3 is TGTGCCAGCGGACAGGGAAACGAGCAGTACTTC.